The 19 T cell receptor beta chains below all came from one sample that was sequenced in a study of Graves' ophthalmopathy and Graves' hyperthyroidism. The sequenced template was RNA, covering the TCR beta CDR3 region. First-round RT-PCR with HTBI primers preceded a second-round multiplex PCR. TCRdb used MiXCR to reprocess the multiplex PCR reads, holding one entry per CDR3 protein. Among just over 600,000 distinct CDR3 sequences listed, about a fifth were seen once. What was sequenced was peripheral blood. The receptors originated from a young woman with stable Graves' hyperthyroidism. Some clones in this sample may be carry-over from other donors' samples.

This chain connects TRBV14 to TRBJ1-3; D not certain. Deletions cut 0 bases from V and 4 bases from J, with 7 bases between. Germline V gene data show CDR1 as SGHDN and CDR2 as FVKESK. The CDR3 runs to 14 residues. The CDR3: CASSQDVWGNTIYF. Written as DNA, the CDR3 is TGTGCCAGCAGCCAAGATGTATGGGGAAACACCATATATTTT.

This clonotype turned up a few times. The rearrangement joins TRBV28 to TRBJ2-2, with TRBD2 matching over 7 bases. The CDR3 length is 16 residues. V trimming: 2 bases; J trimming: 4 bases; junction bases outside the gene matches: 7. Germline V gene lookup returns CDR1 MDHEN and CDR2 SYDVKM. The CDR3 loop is CASSLGGRAITGELFF. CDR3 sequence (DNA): TGTGCCAGCAGTTTAGGCGGGAGAGCCATCACCGGGGAGCTGTTTTTT.

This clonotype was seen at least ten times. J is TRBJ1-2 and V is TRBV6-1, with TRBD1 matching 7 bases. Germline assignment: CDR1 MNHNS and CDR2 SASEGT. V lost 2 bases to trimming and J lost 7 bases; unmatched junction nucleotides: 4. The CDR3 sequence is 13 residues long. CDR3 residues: CASSEQGVVGYTF. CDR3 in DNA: TGTGCCAGCAGTGAACAGGGGGTAGTTGGCTACACCTTC.

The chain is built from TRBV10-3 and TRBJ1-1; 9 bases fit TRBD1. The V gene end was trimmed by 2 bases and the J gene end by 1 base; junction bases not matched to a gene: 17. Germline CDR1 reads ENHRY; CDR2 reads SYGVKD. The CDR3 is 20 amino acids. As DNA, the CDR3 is TGTGCCATCAGTGAGAGGAGGGGTACAGGGGGCAAGGGTGGGAACACTGAAGCTTTCTTT. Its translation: CAISERRGTGGKGGNTEAFF.

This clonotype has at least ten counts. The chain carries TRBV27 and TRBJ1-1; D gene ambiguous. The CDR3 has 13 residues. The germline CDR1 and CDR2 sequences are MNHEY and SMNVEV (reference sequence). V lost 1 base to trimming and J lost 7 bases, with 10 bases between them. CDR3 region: CASSLWGTSEAFF. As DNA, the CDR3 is TGTGCCAGCAGTTTATGGGGTACTAGTGAAGCTTTCTTT.

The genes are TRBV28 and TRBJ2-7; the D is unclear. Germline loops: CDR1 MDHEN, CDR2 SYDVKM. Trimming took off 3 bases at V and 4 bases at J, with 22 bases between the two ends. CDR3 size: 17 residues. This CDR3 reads CASSFFRWGRWGYEQYF. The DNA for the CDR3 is TGTGCCAGCAGTTTTTTCCGGTGGGGTCGATGGGGTTACGAGCAGTACTTC.

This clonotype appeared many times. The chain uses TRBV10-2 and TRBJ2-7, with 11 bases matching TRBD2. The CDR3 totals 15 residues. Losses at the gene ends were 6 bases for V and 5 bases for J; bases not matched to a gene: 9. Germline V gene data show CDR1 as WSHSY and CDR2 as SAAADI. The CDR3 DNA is TGCGCCAGCAGAGTAGCGGGAGGGCCAGGAAACGAGCAGTACTTC. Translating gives CASRVAGGPGNEQYF.

CDR3 nucleotides: TGTGCCAGCAGTCCGGACTACGGAAGCACAGATACGCAGTATTTT. It codes for CASSPDYGSTDTQYF. J is TRBJ2-3 and V is TRBV12-3 or TRBV12-4, with a possible D match to TRBD2 (6 bases). Deletions cut 5 bases from V and 0 bases from J, with 12 bases between. The CDR3 covers 15 residues.

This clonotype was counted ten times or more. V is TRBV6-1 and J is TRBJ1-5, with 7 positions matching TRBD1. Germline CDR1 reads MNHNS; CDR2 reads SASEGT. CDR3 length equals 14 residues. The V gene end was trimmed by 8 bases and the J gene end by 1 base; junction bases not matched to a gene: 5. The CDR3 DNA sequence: TGTGCCAGCCAGGGGGGCAGGAGCAATCAGCCCCAGCATTTT. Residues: CASQGGRSNQPQHF.

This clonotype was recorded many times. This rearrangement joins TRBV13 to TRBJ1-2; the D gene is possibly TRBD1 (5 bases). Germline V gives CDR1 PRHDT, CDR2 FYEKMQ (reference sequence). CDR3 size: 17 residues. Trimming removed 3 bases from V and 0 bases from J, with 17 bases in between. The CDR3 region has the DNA TGTGCCAGCAGCTTTCGGAGACAGTGGGAGTCTAACTATGGCTACACCTTC. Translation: CASSFRRQWESNYGYTF.

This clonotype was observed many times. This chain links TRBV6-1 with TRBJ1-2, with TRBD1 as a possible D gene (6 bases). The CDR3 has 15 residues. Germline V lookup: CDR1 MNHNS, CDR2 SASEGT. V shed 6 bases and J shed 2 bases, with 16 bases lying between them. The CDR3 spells CASRAQGIPNYGYTF. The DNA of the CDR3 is TGTGCCAGCAGGGCACAGGGAATCCCCAACTATGGCTACACCTTC.

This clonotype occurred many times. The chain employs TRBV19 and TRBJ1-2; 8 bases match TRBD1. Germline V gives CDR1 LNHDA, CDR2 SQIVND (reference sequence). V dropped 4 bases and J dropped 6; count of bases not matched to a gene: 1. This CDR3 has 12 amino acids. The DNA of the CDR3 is TGTGCCAGTAGTAGGACAGGGAATGGCTACACCTTC. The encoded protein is CASSRTGNGYTF.

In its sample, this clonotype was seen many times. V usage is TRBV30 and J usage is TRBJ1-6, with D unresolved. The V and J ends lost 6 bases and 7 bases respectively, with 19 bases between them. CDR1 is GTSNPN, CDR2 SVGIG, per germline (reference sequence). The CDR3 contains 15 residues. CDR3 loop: CACFKEVTGNSPLHF. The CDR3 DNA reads TGTGCCTGTTTCAAGGAGGTAACTGGAAATTCACCCCTCCACTTT.

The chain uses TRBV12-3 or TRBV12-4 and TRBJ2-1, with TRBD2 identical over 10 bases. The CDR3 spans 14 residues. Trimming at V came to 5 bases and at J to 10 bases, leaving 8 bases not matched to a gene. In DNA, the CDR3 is TGTGCCAGCAGTCAGCGGGGGGGCCTAAACGAGCAGTTCTTC. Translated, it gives CASSQRGGLNEQFF.

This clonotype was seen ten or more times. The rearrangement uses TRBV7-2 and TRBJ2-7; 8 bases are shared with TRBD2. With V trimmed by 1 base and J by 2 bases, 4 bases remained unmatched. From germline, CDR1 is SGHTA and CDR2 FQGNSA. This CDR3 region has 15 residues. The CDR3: CASSLGSGGTYEQYF. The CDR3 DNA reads TGTGCCAGCAGCTTAGGAAGCGGGGGTACCTACGAGCAGTACTTC.

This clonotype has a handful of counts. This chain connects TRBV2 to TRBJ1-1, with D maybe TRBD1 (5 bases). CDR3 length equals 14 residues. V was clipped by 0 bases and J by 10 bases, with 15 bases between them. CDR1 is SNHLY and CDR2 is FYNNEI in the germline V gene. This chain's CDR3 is CASSEAFSGEGAFF. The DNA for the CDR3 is TGTGCCAGCAGTGAAGCGTTTTCGGGGGAAGGAGCTTTCTTT.

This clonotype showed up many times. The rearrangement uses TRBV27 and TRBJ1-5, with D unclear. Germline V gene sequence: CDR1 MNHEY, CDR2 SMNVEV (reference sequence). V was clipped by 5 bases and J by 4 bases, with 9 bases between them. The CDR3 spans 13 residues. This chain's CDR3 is CASSIMWNQPQHF. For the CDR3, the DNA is TGTGCCAGCAGTATTATGTGGAATCAGCCCCAGCATTTT.

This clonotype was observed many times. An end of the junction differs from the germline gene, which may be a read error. In DNA, the CDR3 is TGTGCCAGTAGAATAGTCGGCAGGGGCGAAGATACGCAGTATTTT. Residues: CASRIVGRGEDTQYF. The chain joins TRBV19 to TRBJ2-3; maybe TRBD1 (6 bases). The length of the CDR3 is 15 residues. CDR1 and CDR2 (germline): LNHDA, SQIVND (reference sequence).

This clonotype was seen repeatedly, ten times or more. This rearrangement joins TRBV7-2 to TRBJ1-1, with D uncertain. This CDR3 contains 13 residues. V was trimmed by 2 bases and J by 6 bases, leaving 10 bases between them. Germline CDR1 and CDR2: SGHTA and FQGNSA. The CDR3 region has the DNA TGTGCCAGCAGCTTAAGGTCGGAGTCTGAAGCTTTCTTT. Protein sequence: CASSLRSESEAFF.